This T cell receptor beta chain emerged from a study of cytomegalovirus exposure and HLA in healthy donors. Study results and limitations: Most CMV-associated TCR beta chains were later found to appear HLA-restricted. An assumption of roughly uniform sequencing depth across donors underlay the presence/absence analyses. Most TCR sequences were seen very rarely across donors, but some public TCRs occurred in many.

Primers included in the PCR were 60 Vbeta and 13 Jbeta primers. TCRdb keeps only in-frame clones here, not all; method: immunoSEQ multiplex PCR. The sample includes 200,000 to 250,000 clones, more than 65% of them seen just once. With V trimmed by 6 bases and J by 4 bases, 9 bases remained unmatched. Per the germline V gene, CDR1 is MNHEY and CDR2 is SVGAGI. This CDR3 contains 15 residues. As for this clone: Its antigen is as yet unknown.

This TCR derives from a woman aged 30 to 39 in good health and CMV-seronegative. Sequencing was performed on PBMCs. This chain connects TRBV6-5 to TRBJ1-1, with TRBD1 matching over 9 bases. This chain's CDR3 is CASSSSWTGVTEAFF. The CDR3 DNA reads as TGTGCCAGCAGCTCATCCTGGACAGGGGTCACTGAAGCTTTCTTT.